Here is one T cell receptor beta chain with its context. Trimming stripped 4 bases from V and 6 bases from J, with 9 bases between. This CDR3 is 13 amino acids long. CDR1 is SGHVS and CDR2 is FQNEAQ in the germline V gene. The data originate from a study of blood T cell repertoires in COVID-19. Some clones are missing from TCRdb's copy, which holds only in-frame ones; the method was immunoSEQ multiplex PCR. The repertoire has hundreds of thousands of clones, roughly nine tenths of them found once; the top ten carry less than 4.5%. Sequenced material: PBMCs or T cells enriched from blood (not recorded which). The sequence came from a woman in her twenties or thirties with acute COVID-19. The chain uses TRBV7-8 and TRBJ1-4, with a weak D call TRBD1 (6 bases). This CDR3 reads CASSWAGDEKLFF. In DNA form, the CDR3 reads TGTGCCAGCAGCTGGGCAGGGGATGAAAAACTGTTTTTT.